Given below is one TCR beta chain in context. The antigen remains unidentified. Profiled with immunoSEQ multiplex PCR; TCRdb holds only in-frame clones, not every one. The sample has 90,000 to 120,000 clones, about 93% seen once. The entry originates in a study of T cell responses to AZD1222 COVID-19 vaccine. The ends were cut back, 5 bases at V and 1 base at J, with 23 bases in the middle. Germline V CDR1 and CDR2: MNHEY, SVGEGT. The CDR3 sequence is 18 residues long. General study results and limits: Without day 14 samples, only post-peak T cell repertoires were studied.

The V call is TRBV6-2 or TRBV6-3, the J call TRBJ2-5; D may be TRBD2 (6 bases). The material sequenced was peripheral blood, taken on day 0 of AZD1222 vaccination. This receptor was identified in an adult in good health. The chain's CDR3 is CASSKIGGPPTFQETQYF. CDR3 nucleotide sequence: TGTGCCAGCAGTAAGATCGGGGGACCACCAACCTTCCAAGAGACCCAGTACTTC.